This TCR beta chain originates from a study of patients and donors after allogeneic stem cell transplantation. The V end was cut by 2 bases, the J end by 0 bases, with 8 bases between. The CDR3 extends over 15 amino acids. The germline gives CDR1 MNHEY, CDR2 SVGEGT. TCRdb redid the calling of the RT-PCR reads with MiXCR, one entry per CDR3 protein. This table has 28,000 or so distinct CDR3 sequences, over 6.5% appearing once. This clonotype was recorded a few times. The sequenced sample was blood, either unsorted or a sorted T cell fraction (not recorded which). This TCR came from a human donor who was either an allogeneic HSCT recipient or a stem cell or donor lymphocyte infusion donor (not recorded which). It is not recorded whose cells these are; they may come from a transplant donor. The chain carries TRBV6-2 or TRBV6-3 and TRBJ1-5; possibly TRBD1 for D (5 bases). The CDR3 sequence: CASSYLQVSNQPQHF. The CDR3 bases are TGTGCCAGCAGTTACCTACAGGTTAGCAATCAGCCCCAGCATTTT.